This T cell receptor beta chain was sequenced during a study of Graves' ophthalmopathy and Graves' hyperthyroidism. Findings of the study overall: Ophthalmopathy progression was predicted with about 71% sensitivity and about 74% specificity.

RNA transcripts provided the template for amplifying TCR beta CDR3 regions. HTBI primers were used in a first-round RT-PCR, which preceded a second-round multiplex PCR. TCRdb reprocessed the multiplex PCR reads via MiXCR and lists one record per CDR3 protein. Here the sample spans a few hundred thousand distinct CDR3 sequences, just under 40% being singletons. Clinical symptoms, serum thyroxine, TRAb, thyroid ultrasound and orbital computed tomography determined diagnosis. Remarks on this clonotype: Its antigen is undetermined.

Specimen: peripheral blood or thyroid tissue (not recorded which). The receptor comes from an adult man with Graves' hyperthyroidism.

Here the CDR3 reads CASNPRVVLSPLHF. The CDR3 region has the DNA TGTGCCAGCAACCCCAGGGTAGTGTTGTCACCCCTCCACTTT. This chain uses TRBV7-9 with TRBJ1-6; weak D call: TRBD1 (5 bases). The CDR3 spans 14 residues. V gave up 7 bases and J gave up 10 bases, with 17 bases separating them. Germline loops: CDR1 SEHNR, CDR2 FQNEAQ (reference sequence).